Shown below are 3 T cell receptor beta chains from a single sample sequenced in a study of blood T cell repertoires in COVID-19. Only in-frame clones appear in the TCRdb table, and some are missing; sequencing was by immunoSEQ multiplex PCR. Among 140,000 or so clones listed, around 90% were seen once. Source material: peripheral blood. These receptor sequences come from a woman between 50 and 59 years old with acute or convalescent COVID-19.

The genes are TRBV2 and TRBJ1-2; D unresolved. The CDR3 is 13 amino acids. Trimming took off 5 bases at V and 2 bases at J, with 9 bases between the two ends. From germline, CDR1 is SNHLY and CDR2 FYNNEI. CDR3 nucleotide sequence: TGTGCCAGCAGTCCACAGACGAACTATGGCTACACCTTC. Translating gives CASSPQTNYGYTF.

The chain carries TRBV18 and TRBJ2-3; 12 bases match TRBD2. The germline V gene has CDR1 KGHSH and CDR2 LQKENI. CDR3 length: 17 residues. The V and J ends lost 3 bases and 0 bases, in that order; junction bases with no gene match: 4. The DNA of the CDR3 is TGTGCCAGCTCACCGAGACTAGCGGGAGAAAGCACAGATACGCAGTATTTT. Its protein is CASSPRLAGESTDTQYF.

The J gene is TRBJ2-1, the V gene TRBV5-5; 10 nucleotides match TRBD2. Germline V gene lookup returns CDR1 SGHKS and CDR2 YYEKEE (reference sequence). The V gene end was trimmed by 4 bases and the J gene end by 4 bases; junction bases not matched to a gene: 8. This CDR3 region has 16 residues. CDR3 DNA sequence: TGTGCCAGCAGCGTGGCACAGCGGGGGGGTTACAATGAGCAGTTCTTC. Its protein is CASSVAQRGGYNEQFF.